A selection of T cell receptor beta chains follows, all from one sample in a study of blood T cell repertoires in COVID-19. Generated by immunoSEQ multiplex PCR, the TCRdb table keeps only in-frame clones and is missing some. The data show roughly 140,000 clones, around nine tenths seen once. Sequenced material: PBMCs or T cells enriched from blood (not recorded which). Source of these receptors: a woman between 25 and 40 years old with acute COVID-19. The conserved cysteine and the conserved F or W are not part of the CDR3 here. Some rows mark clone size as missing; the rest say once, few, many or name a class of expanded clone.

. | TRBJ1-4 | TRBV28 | ASSSSGGMGRLKLF
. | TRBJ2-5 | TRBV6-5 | ASSYGGAWETQY
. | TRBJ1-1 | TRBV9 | ASSVRGNTEAF
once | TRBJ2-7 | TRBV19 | ASSMWSSGTPEQY
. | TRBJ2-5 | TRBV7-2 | ASSLYGRAGRQETQY
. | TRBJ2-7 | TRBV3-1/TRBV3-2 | ASSEGLSYEQY
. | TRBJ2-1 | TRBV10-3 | AISERDSYNEQF
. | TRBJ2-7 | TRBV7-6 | ASSPRSAGISYEQY
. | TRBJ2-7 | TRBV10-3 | AIRAGTGGYEQY
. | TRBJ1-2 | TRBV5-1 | ASSLIVRGVWVFGYT
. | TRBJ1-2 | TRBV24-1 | ATSDWADPYGYT
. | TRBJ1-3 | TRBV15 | ATSTGTGGRNTIY
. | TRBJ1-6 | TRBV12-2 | ASLGALKCSPLH
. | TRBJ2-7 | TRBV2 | ASRMGQGGSYEQY
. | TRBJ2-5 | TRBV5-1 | ASSFASGQETQY
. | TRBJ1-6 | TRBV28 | ASSLSVVNSPLH
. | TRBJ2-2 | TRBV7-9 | ASSYGELVGELF
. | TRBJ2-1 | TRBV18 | ASSPAGFANEQF
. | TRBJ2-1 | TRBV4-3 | ASSQGARGGSENEQF
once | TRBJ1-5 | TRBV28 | ASSLPGSGNQPQH